These 27 T cell receptor beta chains originate from one sample sequenced in a study of cytomegalovirus exposure and HLA in healthy donors (dated by TCRdb to between 2016 and 2019). Libraries were built with the immunoSEQ multiplex PCR assay. The multiplex PCR relied on a mix of 60 forward primers for TCR Vbeta segments and 13 reverse primers for TCR Jbeta segments. As stored in TCRdb, this immuneACCESS dataset retains in-frame rearrangements with V and J assigned. A fraction of the clones does not appear; measured against another copy, unresolved V genes explain less than half of the discrepancy, and the remainder lacks a known reason. The sample table lists 140,000 to 150,000 clones, around 80% of them with a count of one. The top ten constitute roughly 4% of the sample. The specimen sequenced was PBMCs. The receptors stem from a woman aged 40 to 50 in good health and CMV-seropositive.

This chain links TRBV28 with TRBJ2-2, with D perhaps TRBD1 (6 bases). This CDR3 region has 15 residues. Per germline, CDR1 MDHEN and CDR2 SYDVKM. The V and J ends lost 5 bases and 3 bases respectively, with 13 bases between them. The CDR3 sequence: CASSIWTDHTGELFF. CDR3 sequence (DNA): TGTGCCAGCAGTATTTGGACAGACCACACCGGGGAGCTGTTTTTT.

J is TRBJ2-2 and V is TRBV4-3; perhaps TRBD1 as D (5 bases). Germline assignment: CDR1 LGHNA and CDR2 YSLEER. Trimming stripped 0 bases from V and 4 bases from J, with 15 bases between. This CDR3 comprises 17 residues. CDR3 DNA sequence: TGCGCCAGCAGCCAAGACCTGGCCAGGGTGTCCACCGGGGAGCTGTTTTTT. Translation gives CASSQDLARVSTGELFF.

The chain links TRBV27 to TRBJ2-7; 9 nucleotides match TRBD1. CDR3 length: 15 residues. V dropped 2 bases and J dropped 3; count of bases not matched to a gene: 5. Germline loops: CDR1 MNHEY, CDR2 SMNVEV (reference sequence). DNA of the CDR3: TGTGCCAGCAGTTTAGGGACAGGGATGAACTACGAGCAGTACTTC. Its protein product is CASSLGTGMNYEQYF.

This chain connects TRBV27 to TRBJ2-1; 8 bases are a match to TRBD2. Trimming removed 5 bases from V and 7 bases from J; junction bases left unmatched: 7. The CDR3 has 14 amino acids. Germline CDR1 MNHEY, CDR2 SMNVEV (reference sequence). The CDR3 nucleotides read TGTGCCAGCAGTGAGAGCGGGAGATTTAATGAGCAGTTCTTC. It codes for CASSESGRFNEQFF.

This rearrangement joins TRBV28 to TRBJ1-4; 8 nucleotides line up with TRBD1. CDR1 and CDR2 from the germline V gene are MDHEN and SYDVKM. Trimming cost V 6 bases and J 7 bases; bases outside gene matches: 4. The CDR3 has 13 amino acids. CDR3 residues: CASRQGASEKLFF. The CDR3, as DNA: TGTGCCAGCAGGCAGGGGGCCAGTGAAAAACTGTTTTTT.

The gene calls are TRBV30 and TRBJ1-1; 7 bases match TRBD1. J was trimmed by 4 bases and V by 2 bases; bases with no gene match: 1. Germline CDR1 is GTSNPN and CDR2 is SVGIG (reference sequence). CDR3 size: 12 residues. The CDR3 reads CAWSTGATEAFF. The CDR3 DNA reads TGTGCCTGGAGTACAGGGGCCACTGAAGCTTTCTTT.

This clone was detected a few times. V gene TRBV9 combines with J gene TRBJ2-3; TRBD2 aligns across 8 bases. Unmatched junction bases numbered 11, after V lost 0 bases and J lost 5 bases. CDR1 and CDR2 (germline): SGDLS, YYNGEE. The CDR3 totals 17 residues. For the CDR3, the DNA is TGTGCCAGCAGCGTAGCACCGGGAGGGGGGGCTGGAGATACGCAGTATTTT. This codes for CASSVAPGGGAGDTQYF.

The rearrangement links TRBV27 to TRBJ2-1, with 9 bases lining up with TRBD2. The germline V gene encodes CDR1 MNHEY and CDR2 SMNVEV (reference sequence). V lost 3 bases, J lost 5 bases, and 17 bases stayed unmatched. CDR3 length equals 19 residues. The CDR3 nucleotides read TGTGCCAGCAGTTTGCTCGGGGGTTGGCGGGAGGGCCAACACAATGAGCAGTTCTTC. It encodes CASSLLGGWREGQHNEQFF.

J is TRBJ1-5 and V is TRBV27; the D gene is possibly TRBD1 (5 bases). The V gene's germline CDR1 is MNHEY and CDR2 SMNVEV (reference sequence). This CDR3 contains 13 residues. Trimming left V 8 bases short and J 6 bases short, with 14 bases between. The CDR3 here is CASCTGPTQPQHF. The CDR3 DNA reads as TGTGCCAGCTGTACAGGACCCACTCAGCCCCAGCATTTT.

The chain combines TRBV7-9 with TRBJ1-5; D perhaps matches TRBD1 (5 bases). The germline V and J ends were trimmed by 6 bases and 2 bases, with 11 bases remaining between them. The CDR3 length is 14 residues. Looked up from germline, CDR1 is SEHNR and CDR2 is FQNEAQ (reference sequence). The CDR3 bases are TGTGCCAGCAGTCCAGACAGTCGCAATCAGCCCCAGCATTTT. It specifies CASSPDSRNQPQHF.

The CDR3 sequence is CASSLGGLAKEQYF. CDR3 bases: TGTGCCAGCAGTCTCGGGGGACTAGCGAAGGAGCAGTACTTC. This chain uses TRBV28 with TRBJ2-7; 10 bases are a match to TRBD2. Germline CDR1 reads MDHEN; CDR2 reads SYDVKM. There are 14 residues in the CDR3. After removal of 5 bases from V and 7 bases from J, the junction contained 8 bases not matched to a gene.

V gene TRBV27 combines with J gene TRBJ2-3, with 12 bases fitting TRBD2. V lost 5 bases to trimming and J lost 4 bases; unmatched junction nucleotides: 4. CDR3 length: 15 amino acids. Germline V gene lookup returns CDR1 MNHEY and CDR2 SMNVEV (reference sequence). In DNA, the CDR3 is TGTGCCAGCAGTCCTAGCGGGGGGGCCTCAGATACGCAGTATTTT. Encoded protein: CASSPSGGASDTQYF.

This clone has a single count. The chain employs TRBV7-9 and TRBJ2-7; TRBD1 aligns across 11 bases. This CDR3 is built from 17 residues. Germline V gene lookup returns CDR1 SEHNR and CDR2 FQNEAQ (reference sequence). After removal of 5 bases from V and 2 bases from J, the junction contained 11 bases not matched to a gene. The CDR3 here is CASSPPPGQGGTYEQYF. CDR3 nucleotides: TGTGCCAGCAGCCCTCCTCCGGGACAGGGGGGGACCTACGAGCAGTACTTC.

The rearrangement links TRBV9 to TRBJ2-1; D is undetermined. The CDR3 extends over 15 amino acids. CDR1 is SGDLS, CDR2 YYNGEE, per germline. Trimming removed 4 bases from V and 6 bases from J, with 17 bases in between. The CDR3 is CASSRWISLGNEQFF. The DNA for the CDR3 is TGTGCCAGCAGCCGGTGGATATCCCTAGGCAATGAGCAGTTCTTC.

The chain combines TRBV7-9 with TRBJ1-3; the match to TRBD1 covers 8 bases. J was trimmed by 3 bases and V by 5 bases; bases with no gene match: 9. Per germline, CDR1 SEHNR and CDR2 FQNEAQ (reference sequence). The CDR3 sequence is 16 residues long. CDR3 protein: CASSLLAGQGGNTIYF. The CDR3 bases are TGTGCCAGCAGCCTACTTGCTGGACAGGGTGGAAACACCATATATTTT.

The chain joins TRBV7-6 to TRBJ1-5; tentative D call: TRBD1 (6 bases). V shed 3 bases and J shed 0 bases, with 30 bases lying between them. CDR3 length: 22 residues. The V gene's germline CDR1 is SGHVS and CDR2 FNYEAQ. The CDR3 DNA reads TGTGCCAGCAGCTTTAACGTATCTTGGGCCACGGGTGGGACAAATAGCAATCAGCCCCAGCATTTT. The encoded protein is CASSFNVSWATGGTNSNQPQHF.

The V and J genes are TRBV6-6 and TRBJ2-5, with no clear D. V lost 7 bases and J lost 2, with 11 bases in between. The CDR3 sequence is 13 residues long. From germline, CDR1 is MNHNY and CDR2 SVGAGI (reference sequence). The CDR3 protein is CASNLQDQETQYF. CDR3 in DNA: TGTGCCAGCAATCTCCAGGATCAAGAGACCCAGTACTTC.

V is TRBV30 and J is TRBJ1-2; 8 bases match TRBD1. Germline V CDR1 and CDR2: GTSNPN, SVGIG (reference sequence). This CDR3 spans 13 amino acids. V was clipped by 1 base and J by 6 bases; unmatched bases: 4. DNA of the CDR3: TGTGCCTGGAGTGCTGGACAGGGCGATGGCTACACCTTC. Residues: CAWSAGQGDGYTF.

The chain couples TRBV25-1 to TRBJ1-3; perhaps TRBD1 as D (6 bases). Per the germline V gene, CDR1 is MGHDK and CDR2 is SYGVNS. V was pared by 3 bases and J by 1 base, with 16 bases between. The CDR3 runs to 17 residues. The CDR3 reads CASSESGQGQSGNTIYF. The CDR3 DNA reads as TGTGCCAGCAGTGAGAGCGGTCAGGGACAATCTGGAAACACCATATATTTT. Combining the CDR3 with reference TRBV25-1 and TRBJ1-3 gives the whole variable domain EADIYQTPRYLVIGTGKKITLECSQTMGHDKMYWYQQDPGMELHLIHYSYGVNSTEKGDLSSESTVSRIRTEHFPLTLESARPSHTSQYLCASSESGQGQSGNTIYFGEGSWLTVV.

V usage is TRBV7-9 and J usage is TRBJ2-5, with D possibly matching TRBD1 (6 bases). V was trimmed by 7 bases and J by 1 base, leaving 10 bases between them. The germline gives CDR1 SEHNR, CDR2 FQNEAQ (reference sequence). The length of the CDR3 is 13 residues. Here the CDR3 reads CASKRTAQETQYF. CDR3 sequence (DNA): TGTGCCAGCAAAAGGACAGCCCAAGAGACCCAGTACTTC.

The chain recombines TRBV5-4 with TRBJ2-6; 9 bases are a match to TRBD2. Germline CDR1 reads SGHNT; CDR2 reads YYREEE (reference sequence). The CDR3 consists of 16 residues. The ends lost 2 bases at V and 3 bases at J; junction bases unmatched: 3. CDR3 coding DNA: TGTGCCAGCAGCTTAGGCGGGAGGGGTGGGGCCAACGTCCTGACTTTC. This encodes CASSLGGRGGANVLTF. Combining the CDR3 with reference TRBV5-4 and TRBJ2-6 gives the whole variable domain ETGVTQSPTHLIKTRGQQVTLRCSSQSGHNTVSWYQQALGQGPQFIFQYYREEENGRGNFPPRFSGLQFPNYSSELNVNALELDDSALYLCASSLGGRGGANVLTFGAGSRLTVL.

This chain joins TRBV30 and TRBJ1-2, with 7 positions matching TRBD1. V lost 1 base to trimming and J lost 7 bases; unmatched junction nucleotides: 6. The germline V gene has CDR1 GTSNPN and CDR2 SVGIG (reference sequence). This CDR3 comprises 13 residues. The CDR3 here is CAWSAYRGSGYTF. Written as DNA, the CDR3 is TGTGCCTGGAGTGCGTACAGGGGATCTGGCTACACCTTC.

The genes are TRBV30 and TRBJ1-2, with D unresolved. Trimming pared 2 bases from V and 5 bases from J, leaving 9 bases between. Per germline, CDR1 GTSNPN and CDR2 SVGIG (reference sequence). This CDR3 has 12 residues. CDR3 in amino acids: CAWSIGPYGYTF. CDR3 nucleotides: TGTGCCTGGAGTATTGGGCCGTATGGCTACACCTTC.

The chain has TRBV27 and TRBJ1-1, with 7 bases fitting TRBD1. Germline CDR1 reads MNHEY; CDR2 reads SMNVEV (reference sequence). V lost 5 bases to trimming and J lost 1 base; unmatched junction nucleotides: 13. CDR3 length: 17 amino acids. CDR3 sequence reads: CASSPPKRQGRNTEAFF. Written as DNA, the CDR3 is TGTGCCAGCAGTCCCCCCAAAAGACAGGGAAGGAACACTGAAGCTTTCTTT.

The rearrangement uses TRBV27 and TRBJ2-7, with D maybe TRBD1 (6 bases). Germline loops: CDR1 MNHEY, CDR2 SMNVEV (reference sequence). V lost 3 bases and J lost 3, with 9 bases in between. CDR3 length equals 13 residues. CDR3 sequence reads: CASSFSRGYEQYF. The CDR3 nucleotides read TGTGCCAGCAGTTTTTCCAGGGGCTACGAGCAGTACTTC.

The chain recombines TRBV9 with TRBJ2-4; 7 nucleotides match TRBD1. The V and J ends lost 0 bases and 8 bases, in that order; junction bases with no gene match: 2. Germline V CDR1 and CDR2: SGDLS, YYNGEE. This CDR3 is built from 13 residues. Here the CDR3 reads CASSVDRGDIQYF. The CDR3 bases are TGTGCCAGCAGCGTAGACAGGGGTGACATTCAGTACTTC.

V is TRBV4-1 and J is TRBJ1-2, with 8 positions matching TRBD1. This CDR3 comprises 15 residues. Germline V lookup: CDR1 MGHRA, CDR2 YSYEKL. The J segment lost 8 bases and the V segment lost 1 base, leaving 9 bases of the junction unmatched. The CDR3 region is CASSQAGTGGQGYTF. CDR3 in DNA: TGCGCCAGCAGCCAAGCCGGGACAGGAGGTCAGGGCTACACCTTC.